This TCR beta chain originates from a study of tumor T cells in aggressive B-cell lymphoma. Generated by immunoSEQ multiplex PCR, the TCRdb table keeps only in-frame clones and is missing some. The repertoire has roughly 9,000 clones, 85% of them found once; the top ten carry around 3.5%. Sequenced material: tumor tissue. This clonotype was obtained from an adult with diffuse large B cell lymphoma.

The CDR3 sequence: CASSLTGDGEQFF. The CDR3, as DNA: TGCGCCAGCAGCTTAACAGGGGACGGTGAGCAGTTCTTC. The rearrangement links TRBV5-1 to TRBJ2-1; 7 nucleotides agree with TRBD1. The V gene's germline CDR1 is SGHRS and CDR2 YFSETQ. There are 13 residues in the CDR3. Trimming at V came to 2 bases and at J to 9 bases, leaving 5 bases not matched to a gene.